The T cell receptor beta chain described here comes from a study of persistence of HIV-infected CD4 T cells. Sequencing used immunoSEQ version 4 in survey mode. The table came from immunoSEQ multiplex PCR; TCRdb's copy has only in-frame clones and leaves some out. The data contain about 40,000 clones, roughly 74% of them singletons. Study results and caveats: Within sorted populations, more oligoclonal TCRs accompanied more oligoclonal proviruses.

The germline V gene has CDR1 MNHEY and CDR2 SVGEGT. The ends were cut back, 6 bases at V and 4 bases at J, with 13 bases in the middle. CDR3 size: 14 residues. This clone was found once. The antigen is undetermined. Overlapping HIV-1 Gag 15-mer peptides at approximately 0.91 ug per peptide per mL were used. CD40L/CD69 double-negative CD45RO-high memory CD4+ T cells were collected. These HIV-1-infected adults initiated suppressive ART in chronic infection. For approximately 17 hours, CD8-depleted PBMCs received anti-CD28/CD49d costimulation, a CD40-blocking antibody and enfuvirtide. The TCR originated in an adult man with HIV who was CMV-seropositive. The specimen comprised CD4+ T cells sorted from PBMCs after approximately 19-hour stimulation, sampled from a patient who received antiretroviral therapy. The J gene is TRBJ2-1, the V gene TRBV6-2 or TRBV6-3; weak D call: TRBD2 (6 bases). DNA of the CDR3: TGTGCCAGCAGCTTGGGCCTAGCGTACAATGAGCAGTTCTTC. This gives the protein CASSLGLAYNEQFF.